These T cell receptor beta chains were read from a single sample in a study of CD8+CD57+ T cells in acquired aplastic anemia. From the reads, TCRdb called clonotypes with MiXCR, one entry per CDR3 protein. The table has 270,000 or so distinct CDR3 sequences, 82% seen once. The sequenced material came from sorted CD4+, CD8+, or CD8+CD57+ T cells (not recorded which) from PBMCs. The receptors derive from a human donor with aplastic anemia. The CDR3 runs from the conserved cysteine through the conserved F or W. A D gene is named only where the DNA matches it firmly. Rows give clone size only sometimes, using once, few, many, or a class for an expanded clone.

CDR3aa: CASRGVGAGDEQFF
CDR3nt: TGTGCCAGCAGAGGCGTGGGGGCGGGAGATGAGCAGTTCTTC
abundance: NA
d_gene: NA
v_gene: TRBV25-1
j_gene: TRBJ2-1

CDR3aa: CASSFRGGPDTTHYF
CDR3nt: TGTGCCAGCAGCTTTAGGGGAGGTCCCGATACGACCCATTACTTC
abundance: NA
d_gene: NA
v_gene: TRBV7-8
j_gene: TRBJ2-5

CDR3aa: CATSRDRSLLGTGNQPQHF
CDR3nt: TGTGCCACCAGCAGAGATCGGAGTCTCCTAGGGACAGGAAATCAGCCCCAGCATTTT
abundance: NA
d_gene: TRBD1
v_gene: TRBV15
j_gene: TRBJ1-5

CDR3aa: CASSFGTSNENEHF
CDR3nt: TGTGCCAGCAGCTTCGGGACTAGTAATGAAAATGAGCATTTT
abundance: NA
d_gene: NA
v_gene: TRBV7-2
j_gene: TRBJ1-4

CDR3aa: CASSLGLAGTDTQYF
CDR3nt: TGTGCTAGCAGCTTAGGGCTAGCTGGGACAGATACGCAGTATTTT
abundance: few
d_gene: NA
v_gene: TRBV7-9
j_gene: TRBJ2-3

CDR3aa: CSASLEGGYEQYF
CDR3nt: TGCAGTGCTAGCTTGGAGGGGGGCTACGAGCAGTACTTC
abundance: once
d_gene: NA
v_gene: TRBV20-1
j_gene: TRBJ2-7

CDR3aa: CASSLSNNAPLHF
CDR3nt: TGTGCCAGCAGCCTCTCTAACAATGCACCCCTCCACTTT
abundance: NA
d_gene: NA
v_gene: TRBV14
j_gene: TRBJ1-6

CDR3aa: CATSYSTYAEAFF
CDR3nt: TGTGCCACCAGCTACAGCACTTACGCTGAAGCTTTCTTT
abundance: NA
d_gene: NA
v_gene: TRBV24-1
j_gene: TRBJ1-1

CDR3aa: CASSLDLTGETGLDGYTF
CDR3nt: TGTGCCAGCAGCTTAGATCTGACAGGGGAGACAGGGTTAGATGGCTACACCTTC
abundance: NA
d_gene: TRBD1
v_gene: TRBV11-3
j_gene: TRBJ1-2

CDR3aa: CASSLTSGDADYGYAF
CDR3nt: TGTGCCAGCAGCTTAACTAGCGGGGACGCCGACTATGGCTACGCCTTC
abundance: NA
d_gene: NA
v_gene: TRBV15
j_gene: TRBJ1-2

CDR3aa: CASSVGDSTDTQYF
CDR3nt: TGTGCCAGCAGCGTAGGTGACAGCACAGATACGCAGTATTTT
abundance: NA
d_gene: NA
v_gene: TRBV9
j_gene: TRBJ2-3

CDR3aa: CSAGTSGRYEQYF
CDR3nt: TGCAGTGCTGGGACTAGCGGGCGCTACGAGCAGTACTTC
abundance: NA
d_gene: TRBD2
v_gene: TRBV20-1
j_gene: TRBJ2-7

CDR3aa: CASSSSGTWEKTQF
CDR3nt: TGTGCCAGCAGTTCTAGCGGGACTTGGGAAAAGACCCAGTTT
abundance: NA
d_gene: TRBD2
v_gene: TRBV7-3
j_gene: TRBJ2-3

CDR3aa: CSAIAGINEKLFF
CDR3nt: TGCAGTGCCATAGCCGGGATCAATGAAAAACTGTTTTTT
abundance: many
d_gene: NA
v_gene: TRBV20-1
j_gene: TRBJ1-4

CDR3aa: CASREAYSNQPLHF
CDR3nt: TGTGCCAGCAGGGAAGCGTATAGCAATCAACCCCTGCATTTT
abundance: NA
d_gene: NA
v_gene: TRBV7-9
j_gene: TRBJ1-5

CDR3aa: CASSGQGKGGSDKNIQYF
CDR3nt: TGTGCCAGCAGCGGTCAGGGCAAAGGTGGTTCGGACAAAAACATTCAGTACTTC
abundance: NA
d_gene: NA
v_gene: TRBV7-9
j_gene: TRBJ2-4

CDR3aa: CASSGTGTSSNELQHF
CDR3nt: TGTGCCAGTAGTGGGACAGGGACTTCTTCCAATGAGCTCCAGCATTTT
abundance: NA
d_gene: TRBD1
v_gene: TRBV19
j_gene: TRBJ1-5

CDR3aa: CASSIARGGGDHHFF
CDR3nt: TGTGCCAGCAGCATAGCGCGGGGAGGGGGCGATCACCACTTCTTC
abundance: NA
d_gene: NA
v_gene: TRBV7-2
j_gene: TRBJ2-1

CDR3aa: CSGRDSTNYGYTF
CDR3nt: TGCAGCGGGCGGGACAGCACTAACTATGGCTACACCTTC
abundance: NA
d_gene: TRBD1
v_gene: TRBV29-1
j_gene: TRBJ1-2

CDR3aa: CASSLGLLEQYF
CDR3nt: TGTGCCAGCAGCCTGGGCCTCTTAGAGCAGTACTTC
abundance: few
d_gene: NA
v_gene: TRBV7-2
j_gene: TRBJ2-7

CDR3aa: CASSKDVIHTEPFF
CDR3nt: TGTGCCAGTAGCAAAGACGTAATTCACACTGAGCCTTTCTTT
abundance: once
d_gene: NA
v_gene: TRBV2
j_gene: TRBJ2-3

CDR3aa: CASSVAGGTHNYYF
CDR3nt: NA
abundance: NA
d_gene: NA
v_gene: TRBV9
j_gene: TRBJ2-3

CDR3aa: CASSLGSGNSPLHF
CDR3nt: TGTGCCAGCAGCTTAGGGTCCGGTAACTCACCCCTCCACTTT
abundance: NA
d_gene: NA
v_gene: TRBV7-6
j_gene: TRBJ1-6

CDR3aa: CASSDGGYRGQFF
CDR3nt: TGTGCCAGCAGCGATGGTGGCTACCGTGGGCAGTTCTTC
abundance: NA
d_gene: NA
v_gene: TRBV7-2
j_gene: TRBJ2-1

CDR3aa: CASSFAGGDDTQYF
CDR3nt: TGTGCCAGCAGCTTCGCGGGGGGGGACGATACGCAGTACTTC
abundance: NA
d_gene: TRBD2
v_gene: TRBV7-8
j_gene: TRBJ2-7

CDR3aa: CATSDEEGGPDTQF
CDR3nt: TGTGCCACCAGTGACGAAGAAGGCGGGCCGGATACGCAGTTT
abundance: NA
d_gene: NA
v_gene: TRBV7-8
j_gene: TRBJ1-5

CDR3aa: CASSLTGVTDTQYF
CDR3nt: TGCGCCAGCAGCTTGACAGGGGTAACAGATACGCAGTATTTT
abundance: NA
d_gene: TRBD1
v_gene: TRBV5-1
j_gene: TRBJ2-3

CDR3aa: CASSWQRSGGSDEGYTF
CDR3nt: TGTGCCAGCAGCTGGCAAAGAAGCGGGGGGAGCGATGAGGGCTACACCTTC
abundance: NA
d_gene: NA
v_gene: TRBV7-9
j_gene: TRBJ1-2

CDR3aa: CASSPQEETQYF
CDR3nt: TGTGCCAGCTCACCCCAAGAAGAGACCCAGTACTTC
abundance: NA
d_gene: NA
v_gene: TRBV18
j_gene: TRBJ2-5

CDR3aa: CASSLGGGQRTPPF
CDR3nt: TGTGCCAGCAGCTTGGGCGGGGGCCAGCGGACCCCCCCCTTC
abundance: NA
d_gene: NA
v_gene: TRBV7-9
j_gene: TRBJ2-5

CDR3aa: CASSRFGERETQYF
CDR3nt: TGTGCCAGCAGTCGGTTTGGGGAAAGGGAGACCCAGTACTTC
abundance: NA
d_gene: NA
v_gene: TRBV2
j_gene: TRBJ2-5

CDR3aa: CASSIGTRQETQYF
CDR3nt: TGTGCCAGCAGCATTGGGACTAGGCAAGAGACCCAGTACTTC
abundance: NA
d_gene: TRBD2
v_gene: TRBV5-4
j_gene: TRBJ2-5

CDR3aa: CSVGQSSGELFF
CDR3nt: TGCAGCGTTGGCCAGAGTTCCGGGGAGCTGTTTTTT
abundance: few
d_gene: NA
v_gene: TRBV29-1
j_gene: TRBJ2-2

CDR3aa: CASSEGFDTQYFF
CDR3nt: TGTGCCAGCAGCGAAGGGTTTGATACGCAGTATTTTTTC
abundance: NA
d_gene: NA
v_gene: TRBV9
j_gene: TRBJ1-2

CDR3aa: CASSVGTSNETLFF
CDR3nt: TGTGCCAGCAGCGTAGGGACAAGTAATGAAACACTGTTTTTT
abundance: NA
d_gene: NA
v_gene: TRBV7-8
j_gene: TRBJ1-4